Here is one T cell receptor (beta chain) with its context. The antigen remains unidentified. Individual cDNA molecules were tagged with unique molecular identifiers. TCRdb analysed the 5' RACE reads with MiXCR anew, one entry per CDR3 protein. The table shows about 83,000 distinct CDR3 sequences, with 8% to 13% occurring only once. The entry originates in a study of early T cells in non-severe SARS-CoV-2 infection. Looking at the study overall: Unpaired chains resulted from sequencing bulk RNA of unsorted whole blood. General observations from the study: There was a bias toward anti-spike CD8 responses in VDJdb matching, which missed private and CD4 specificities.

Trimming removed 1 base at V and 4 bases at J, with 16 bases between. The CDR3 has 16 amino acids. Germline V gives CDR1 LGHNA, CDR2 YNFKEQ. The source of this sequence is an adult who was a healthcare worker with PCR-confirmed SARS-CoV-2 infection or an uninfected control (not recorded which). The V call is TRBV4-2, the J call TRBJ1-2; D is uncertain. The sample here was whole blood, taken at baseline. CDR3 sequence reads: CASSQGVGVVGYGYTF. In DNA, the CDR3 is TGTGCCAGCAGCCAAGGGGTCGGAGTAGTCGGCTATGGCTACACCTTC.